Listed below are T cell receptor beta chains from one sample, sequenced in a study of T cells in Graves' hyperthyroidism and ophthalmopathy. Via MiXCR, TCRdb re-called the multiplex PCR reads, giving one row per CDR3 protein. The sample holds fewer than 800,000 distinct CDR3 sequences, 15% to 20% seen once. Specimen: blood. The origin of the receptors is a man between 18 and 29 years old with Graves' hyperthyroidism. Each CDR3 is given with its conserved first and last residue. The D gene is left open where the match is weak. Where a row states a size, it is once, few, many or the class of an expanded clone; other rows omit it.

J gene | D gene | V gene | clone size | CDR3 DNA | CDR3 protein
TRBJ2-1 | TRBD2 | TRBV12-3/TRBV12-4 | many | TGTGCCAGCCAAACCTCCGGGACTAGTAATGAGCAGTTCTTC | CASQTSGTSNEQFF
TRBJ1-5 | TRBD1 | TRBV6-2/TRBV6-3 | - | TGTGCCAGCAGTTACCTCCAGACAGGGGTTAAAGATCAGCCCCAGCATTTT | CASSYLQTGVKDQPQHF
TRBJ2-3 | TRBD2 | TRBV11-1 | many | TGTGCCAGCAGCCCCTCTAGCGGGGGGGGAGATACGCAGTATTTT | CASSPSSGGGDTQYF
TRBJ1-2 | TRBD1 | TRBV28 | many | TGTGCCAGCAGTTTAACACAGGGGGCTTATAACTATGGCTACACCTTC | CASSLTQGAYNYGYTF
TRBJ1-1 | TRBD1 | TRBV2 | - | TGTGCCAGCACCGCGGACAGGGGGCTTAACACTGAAGCTCTCTTT | CASTADRGLNTEALF
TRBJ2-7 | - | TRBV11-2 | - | TGTGCCAGCAGCGAGACCGCCAGCTCCTACGAGCAGTACTTC | CASSETASSYEQYF
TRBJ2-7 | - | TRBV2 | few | TGTGCCAGCAGTCCACTCGCGGGAAAGACCTACGAGCAGTACTTC | CASSPLAGKTYEQYF
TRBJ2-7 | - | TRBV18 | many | TGTGCCAGCTCACCTCCACCGGGTGTTTACGAGCAGTACTTC | CASSPPPGVYEQYF
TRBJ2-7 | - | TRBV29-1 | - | TGCAGCGTGGCCGCGGGTATCGACGAGCAGTACTTC | CSVAAGIDEQYF
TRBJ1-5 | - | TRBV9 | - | TGTGCCAGCAGCCCCGGTTCCCTTGGTCAGCCCCAGCATTTT | CASSPGSLGQPQHF
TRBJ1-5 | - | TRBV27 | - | TGTGCCAGCAGTATGGACGAGTACCAGCCCCAGCATTTT | CASSMDEYQPQHF
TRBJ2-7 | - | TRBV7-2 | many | TGTGCCAGCAGCCCAGTCGTGGCGGGATACGAGCAGTACTTC | CASSPVVAGYEQYF
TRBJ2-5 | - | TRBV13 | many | TGTGCCAGCAGCTCCCGCGGACTATCACAAGAGACCCAGTACTTC | CASSSRGLSQETQYF
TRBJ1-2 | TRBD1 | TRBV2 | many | TGTGCCAGCACCGGAGAGCAGGGGGGCTATGGCTACACCTTC | CASTGEQGGYGYTF
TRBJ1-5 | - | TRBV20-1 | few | TGCAGTGCTAGCAGCCTTTATCAGCCCCAGCATTTT | CSASSLYQPQHF
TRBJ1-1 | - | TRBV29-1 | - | TGCAGCGTTGAAGATCTTCAGGGGACGAACACTGAAGCTTTCTTT | CSVEDLQGTNTEAFF
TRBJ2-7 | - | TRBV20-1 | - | TGCAGTGCTAGACAAACAGAAGCCTACGAGCAGTACTTC | CSARQTEAYEQYF
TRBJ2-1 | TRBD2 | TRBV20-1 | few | TGCAGTGCTAATAGCGGGAGGGTGGACTATGAGCAGTTCTTC | CSANSGRVDYEQFF
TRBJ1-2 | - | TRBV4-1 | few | TGCGCCAGCAGCCGCCTCCGGGACGGCCAAACAAGGAGGTATGGCTACACCTTC | CASSRLRDGQTRRYGYTF
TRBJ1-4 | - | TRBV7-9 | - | TGTGCCAGCAGCTTAAGGGCCACTGAAAAACTGTTTTTT | CASSLRATEKLFF
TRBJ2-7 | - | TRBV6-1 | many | TGTGCCAGCAGGGGGAGACAGGGAGGGCGCGAGCAGTACTTC | CASRGRQGGREQYF
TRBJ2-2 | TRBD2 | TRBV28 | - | TGTGCCAGCAGTTTCCTTGGCGGGAGCACCGGGGAGCTGTTTTTT | CASSFLGGSTGELFF
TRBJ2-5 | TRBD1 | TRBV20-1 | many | TGCAGTGCCGCCGGGACAGGGGGAGAGACCCAGTACTTC | CSAAGTGGETQYF
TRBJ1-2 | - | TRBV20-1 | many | TGCAGTGCTAGAGAGCAGGGATATGGCTACACCTTC | CSAREQGYGYTF
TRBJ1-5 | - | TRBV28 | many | TGTGCCAGCAGTTTCGAGGCCATAACCAATCAGCCCCAGCATTTT | CASSFEAITNQPQHF
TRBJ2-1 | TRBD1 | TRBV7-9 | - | TGTGCCAGCAGCCTAGAGCCGACAGGGCGTTCCTACAATGAGCGGTTCTTC | CASSLEPTGRSYNERFF
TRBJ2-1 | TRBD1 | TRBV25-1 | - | TGTGCCAGCAGTGGGGAAGGACAGGGAGGCAATGGGCAGTTCTTC | CASSGEGQGGNGQFF
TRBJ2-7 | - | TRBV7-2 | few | TGTGCCAGCAGCTTAGCCCTGGGAAATTGGAGGTCCTACGAGCAGTACTTC | CASSLALGNWRSYEQYF
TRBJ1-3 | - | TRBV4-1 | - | TGCGCCAGCAGCCAACAAACCCTCGGACCCGTCGGAAACACCATATATTTT | CASSQQTLGPVGNTIYF
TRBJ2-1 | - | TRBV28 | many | TGTGCCAGCAGTCCCCGGGACATCCACAATGAGCAGTTCTTC | CASSPRDIHNEQFF
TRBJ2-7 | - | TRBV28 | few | TGTGCCAGCACCGTAGGGGGGCTTGGTCGCGAGCAGTACTTC | CASTVGGLGREQYF
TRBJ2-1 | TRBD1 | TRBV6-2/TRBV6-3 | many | TGTGCCACCAGCCGGACAGGGGGCTACAATGAGCAGTTCTTC | CATSRTGGYNEQFF
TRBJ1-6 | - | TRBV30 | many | TGTGCCTGGGGATTAGGGAATTCACCCCTCCACTTT | CAWGLGNSPLHF
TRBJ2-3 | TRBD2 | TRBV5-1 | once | TGCGCCAGCAGCTCTTGGACTAGCGGAGTAGATACGCAGTATTTT | CASSSWTSGVDTQYF
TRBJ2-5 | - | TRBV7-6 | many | TGTGCCAGCAGTCAGCTTCAGAAAGAGACCCAGTACTTC | CASSQLQKETQYF
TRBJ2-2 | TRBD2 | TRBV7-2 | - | TGTGCCAGCAGCTTAAGCGGGAGGGCCCCCGGGGAGCTGTTTTTT | CASSLSGRAPGELFF
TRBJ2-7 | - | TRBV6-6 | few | TGTGCCAGCAGTTACTCATCTCTGCAGGGTCCCTACGAGCAGTACTTC | CASSYSSLQGPYEQYF
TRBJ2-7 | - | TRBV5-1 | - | TGCGCCAGCAGCTTGGGAATCTCTAAGCGGATCCCCTACGAGCAGTACTTC | CASSLGISKRIPYEQYF
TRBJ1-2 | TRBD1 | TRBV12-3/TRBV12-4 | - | TGTGCCAGCAGTCAAGGAGGGACAGGGATCTATGGCTACACCTTC | CASSQGGTGIYGYTF
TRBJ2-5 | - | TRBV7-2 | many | TGTGCCAGCAGCTTATGGCCGTACCAAGAGACCCAGTACTTC | CASSLWPYQETQYF
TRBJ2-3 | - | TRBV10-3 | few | TGTGCCATCAGTGAGTCCTGGGCACCCACAGATACGCAGTATTTT | CAISESWAPTDTQYF
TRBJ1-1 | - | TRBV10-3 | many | TGTGCCTCAAAATGGACTGGGACCGGGGGAACTGAAGCTTTCTTT | CASKWTGTGGTEAFF
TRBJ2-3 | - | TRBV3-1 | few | TGTGCCAGCAGCCAATCCCTTTGGGATACGCAGTATTTT | CASSQSLWDTQYF
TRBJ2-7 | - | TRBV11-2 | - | TGTGCCAGCAGCCGTCTGACTTCCGGCGGGTCAGCCTACGAGCAGTACTTC | CASSRLTSGGSAYEQYF
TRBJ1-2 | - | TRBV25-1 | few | TGTGCCAGCTTCTATGGGGACTACACCTTC | CASFYGDYTF
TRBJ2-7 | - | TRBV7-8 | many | TGTGCCAGCAGCTCGGAGGGGGGGTTATCCTACGAGCAGTACTTC | CASSSEGGLSYEQYF